The clone carrying this T cell receptor beta chain was observed once. The junction had 6 bases not matched to a gene; V was cut back by 4 bases and J by 5 bases. Germline CDR1 and CDR2: SEHNR and FQNEAQ (reference sequence). CDR3 length equals 15 residues. Method: immunoSEQ multiplex PCR; TCRdb's copy keeps in-frame clones and lacks some. The sample carries a few hundred thousand clones, 90% recorded once. This entry belongs to a study of blood T cell repertoires in COVID-19. Overall study context: Sources were T cells, B-cell-depleted T cells, or PBMCs; the material itself was cDNA or gDNA.

This rearrangement joins TRBV7-9 to TRBJ1-4; TRBD1 aligns across 8 bases. The sample taken for sequencing was peripheral blood. The receptor's source is a woman aged 40 to 50 with COVID-19, enrolled during active disease. The CDR3 region has the DNA TGTGCCAGCAGCTCCCGGGACAGGAGAAATGAAAAACTGTTTTTT. Its protein is CASSSRDRRNEKLFF.